The clone carrying this T cell receptor (beta chain) was counted only a few times. Its antigen is unknown. The authors ran a second PCR of about 6 to 11 cycles using a sample-barcoded 5' primer and a J-beta primer mix. TCRdb independently ran MiXCR on the 5' RACE reads; one entry per CDR3 protein. The sample has some 730,000 distinct CDR3 sequences; about 24% are singletons. This entry is derived from a study of blood T cells in healthy people across ages. The CDR3 runs 13 residues. Deletions cut 5 bases from V and 4 bases from J, with 13 bases between. CDR1 is SQVTM and CDR2 is ANQGSEA in the germline V gene. Notes on the study in general: Compared with aged donors, long-lived donors showed fewer expanded clones, suggesting selection.

What was sequenced was blood. The clonotype was recovered from a man aged 65 to 85 in good health. The chain employs TRBV29-1 and TRBJ2-3; tentative D call: TRBD2 (7 bases). The chain's CDR3 is CSVRRGGPDTQYF. The CDR3 bases are TGCAGCGTTCGGAGGGGGGGCCCAGATACGCAGTATTTT.